The T cell receptor (beta chain) under discussion was sequenced for a study of blood T cell repertoires in COVID-19. Overall study context: From T cells, B-cell-depleted T cells, or PBMCs came the material, which was cDNA or gDNA.

Data came from immunoSEQ multiplex PCR; TCRdb stores just in-frame clones and leaves some out. Seen here are more than 400,000 clones, approximately 85% observed once, and the top ten hold roughly 3.2%. On this clone itself: The same CDR3 is also encoded by other DNA sequences in this sample.

Trimming cost V 0 bases and J 4 bases; bases outside gene matches: 0. The CDR3 consists of 15 residues. Germline assignment: CDR1 KGHSH and CDR2 LQKENI. The source is a human donor in a cohort sampled during active COVID-19. The chain uses TRBV18 and TRBJ2-1; the match to TRBD2 covers 10 bases. Sequenced: peripheral blood. The CDR3 bases are TGTGCCAGCTCACCACCGGGACTAGCGTACAATGAGCAGTTCTTC. Protein sequence: CASSPPGLAYNEQFF.